The T cell receptor beta chain under discussion was sequenced for a study of blood T cells in healthy people across ages. The study, taken as a whole, reports: A strong correlation was seen between TCR beta diversity and naive T cell percentage. Age brought a roughly linear fall in TCR beta diversity measured per million T cells. Estimated diversity, derived from one million T cells, was regarded as an underestimate.

Drawing of peripheral blood yielded 8.5 to 10 milliliters from each donor. It was with a sample-barcoded 5' primer and a J-beta primer mix that a second PCR of roughly 7 to 12 cycles was run. MiXCR, applied by TCRdb to the 5' RACE reads, yields one record per CDR3 protein. The table shows 1.5 million to 2 million distinct CDR3 sequences, with about two fifths occurring only once. The CDR3 is made up of 18 amino acids. V was clipped by 4 bases and J by 2 bases, with 22 bases between them. Germline-derived CDR1 and CDR2 are LGHNA and YSLEER. This clonotype has only one observation. What it binds is unknown.

The material sequenced was blood. The chain uses TRBV4-3 and TRBJ2-3; weak D call: TRBD2 (6 bases). The sequence derives from a human donor in good health. As DNA, the CDR3 is TGCGCCAGCAGCCCCAGTCATTTTCGGGGGTCAGACACAGATACGCAGTATTTT. Residues: CASSPSHFRGSDTDTQYF.